The 12 T cell receptor beta chains reported below all come from one sample, sequenced in a study of cytomegalovirus exposure and HLA in healthy donors (dated by TCRdb to about 2017). Library prep was done by the immunoSEQ multiplex PCR assay. For the multiplex PCR, a mixture combining 60 forward primers for TCR Vbeta segments and 13 reverse primers for TCR Jbeta segments was used. TCRdb holds this immuneACCESS table with in-frame rearrangements only. Some clones are missing; in checked studies, unresolved V genes explain under half, and the rest has no known cause. This sample has some 130,000 clones in its table, and 75% to 85% of those were observed once. The ten largest clones add up to 11% of the sample. Sequencing was carried out using PBMCs. These receptors all stem from a male donor in good health and CMV-seropositive.

This clone was detected only once. The chain combines TRBV5-1 with TRBJ2-5; a possible D gene is TRBD2 (5 bases). Trimming removed 0 bases at V and 0 bases at J, with 9 bases between. The CDR3 covers 15 residues. Germline V lookup: CDR1 SGHRS, CDR2 YFSETQ. The chain's CDR3 is CASSLGTEYQETQYF. The CDR3 coding sequence is TGCGCCAGCAGCTTGGGGACTGAGTACCAAGAGACCCAGTACTTC.

This rearrangement joins TRBV29-1 to TRBJ1-1; D is unclear. The CDR3 is 14 amino acids. V was clipped by 6 bases and J by 2 bases, with 16 bases between them. Germline V gene lookup returns CDR1 SQVTM and CDR2 ANQGSEA. The CDR3 here is CSVGETWFNTEAFF. The CDR3 DNA sequence: TGCAGCGTGGGAGAGACGTGGTTTAACACTGAAGCTTTCTTT.

The J gene is TRBJ2-7, the V gene TRBV6-5, with TRBD2 matching over 7 bases. Germline V gene data show CDR1 as MNHEY and CDR2 as SVGAGI. CDR3 size: 14 residues. V lost 2 bases, J lost 0 bases, and 1 base stayed unmatched. CDR3 region: CASSYLADSYEQYF. Here the CDR3 DNA reads TGTGCCAGCAGTTACCTAGCGGACTCCTACGAGCAGTACTTC.

This chain links TRBV6-5 with TRBJ2-7; 10 bases map to TRBD2. In germline, CDR1 is MNHEY, CDR2 SVGAGI. With 6 bases clipped from V and 7 bases from J, the junction kept 9 bases outside the gene matches. The CDR3 contains 14 residues. The CDR3 loop reads CASSRLAGVGEQYF. The CDR3 DNA reads TGTGCCAGCAGCCGGCTAGCGGGAGTGGGTGAGCAGTACTTC.

The chain has TRBV5-1 and TRBJ1-3, with D unresolved. Germline V gene sequence: CDR1 SGHRS, CDR2 YFSETQ. V lost 0 bases and J lost 2, with 12 bases in between. CDR3 length equals 16 residues. The CDR3 is CASSLDGSVPGNTIYF. The CDR3 DNA follows: TGCGCCAGCAGCTTGGACGGGTCGGTCCCTGGAAACACCATATATTTT.

This chain links TRBV10-2 with TRBJ2-7, with TRBD2 matching 12 bases. V shed 4 bases, J shed 4 bases, and the junction held 8 bases outside the gene matches. The CDR3 loop spans 16 amino acids. The V gene's germline CDR1 is WSHSY and CDR2 SAAADI. CDR3 DNA sequence: TGCGCCAGCAGTGTGACTAGCGGGAGTATTCAGTACGAGCAGTACTTC. The encoded protein is CASSVTSGSIQYEQYF.

This clone was recorded only once. V gene TRBV7-2 combines with J gene TRBJ1-4, with D uncertain. This CDR3 contains 13 residues. V shed 5 bases and J shed 5 bases, with 9 bases lying between them. Looked up from germline, CDR1 is SGHTA and CDR2 is FQGNSA. In DNA form, the CDR3 reads TGTGCCAGCAGCCCCTGGGAGAATGAAAAACTGTTTTTT. The encoded protein is CASSPWENEKLFF.

The chain employs TRBV7-8 and TRBJ1-1, with 8 bases fitting TRBD1. The J segment lost 4 bases and the V segment lost 6 bases, leaving 4 bases of the junction unmatched. CDR3 length: 13 amino acids. The germline CDR1 and CDR2 sequences are SGHVS and FQNEAQ. In DNA form, the CDR3 reads TGTGCCAGCAGGGCGACAGGGGCCACTGAAGCTTTCTTT. This sequence encodes CASRATGATEAFF. Using reference TRBV7-8 and TRBJ1-1 for the parts outside the CDR3, the full variable domain is GAGVSQSPRYKVAKRGQDVALRCDPISGHVSLFWYQQALGQGPEFLTYFQNEAQLDKSGLPSDRFFAERPEGSVSTLKIQRTQQEDSAVYLCASRATGATEAFFGQGTRLTVV.

The rearrangement links TRBV28 to TRBJ2-5, with D tentatively TRBD2 (6 bases). Trimming removed 3 bases from V and 6 bases from J, with 11 bases in between. The CDR3 sequence is 13 residues long. CDR1 and CDR2 from the germline V gene are MDHEN and SYDVKM. CDR3 protein: CASSFGGGKTQYF. Written as DNA, the CDR3 is TGTGCCAGCAGTTTCGGGGGTGGGAAGACCCAGTACTTC.

V gene TRBV13 combines with J gene TRBJ2-2; 8 bases match TRBD2. With 10 bases clipped from V and 0 bases from J, the junction kept 4 bases outside the gene matches. Looked up from germline, CDR1 is PRHDT and CDR2 is FYEKMQ (reference sequence). The CDR3 is 14 residues long. This chain's CDR3 is CAIPGLANTGELFF. In DNA form, the CDR3 reads TGTGCCATCCCGGGACTAGCGAACACCGGGGAGCTGTTTTTT.

V usage is TRBV28 and J usage is TRBJ2-3; D ambiguous. Germline CDR1 MDHEN, CDR2 SYDVKM. The CDR3 spans 13 residues. Between the trimmed V and J ends, which lost 5 bases and 4 bases, there was a span of 10 bases. CDR3 region: CASSPSHSDTQYF. In DNA, the CDR3 is TGTGCCAGCAGTCCGAGCCACTCAGATACGCAGTATTTT.

This clone was seen just once. The chain combines TRBV19 with TRBJ2-7; D ambiguous. The germline V and J ends were trimmed by 3 bases and 3 bases, with 12 bases remaining between them. The CDR3 has 14 amino acids. The V gene's germline CDR1 is LNHDA and CDR2 SQIVND (reference sequence). DNA of the CDR3: TGTGCCAGTAGTATGGCGGCTTTGGTCTACGAGCAGTACTTC. This sequence encodes CASSMAALVYEQYF.